The clone carrying this T cell receptor (beta chain) was observed a few times. Its antigen is as yet unknown. This specimen belongs to a study of T-cell memory formation after mild COVID-19. Study-wide background: The TCR clusters were mostly specific to one donor.

TCRdb redid the calling of the 5' RACE reads with MiXCR, one entry per CDR3 protein. The data show under 90,000 distinct CDR3 sequences, with approximately 15% seen just once and around 31% held by the top ten. Broader study findings: Later expanders leaned toward CD4+, whereas clones contracting from day 15 to 85 were balanced CD4/CD8.

This CDR3 is 15 amino acids long. Trimming shortened V by 1 base and J by 4 bases, and 12 bases separated the two germline ends. Per the germline V gene, CDR1 is SGHDT and CDR2 is YYEEEE. This clonotype was sampled from an adult woman who had mild COVID-19 (a few samples of this study predate the infection). Cell type and time point are not known. This chain connects TRBV5-6 to TRBJ2-1, with D unclear. Sequencing was done on a sample of PBMCs or a T cell subset sorted from them (not recorded which). CDR3 loop: CASSLSPGKYNEQFF. Written as DNA, the CDR3 is TGTGCCAGCAGCTTGTCACCGGGTAAATACAATGAGCAGTTCTTC.